One and the same sample provided the 27 T cell receptor beta chains below, sequenced in a study of lymphopenia after photon versus proton radiotherapy. The repertoire was sequenced with immunoSEQ multiplex PCR; TCRdb's copy has only in-frame clones and lacks some. The sample lists approximately 30,000 clones, nearly 95% occurring once. Sequenced material: peripheral blood, taken from a patient treated with photon-based radiotherapy. Receptors were obtained from a woman between 50 and 59 years old with cholangiocarcinoma.

This clone was observed a single time. This chain uses TRBV5-6 with TRBJ2-7; 11 bases match TRBD1. This CDR3 region has 15 residues. Losses at the gene ends were 3 bases for V and 2 bases for J; bases not matched to a gene: 4. The germline V gene encodes CDR1 SGHDT and CDR2 YYEEEE. The CDR3 loop is CASSSAGQGAYEQYF. DNA of the CDR3: TGTGCCAGCAGCTCTGCGGGACAGGGGGCCTACGAGCAGTACTTC.

This chain uses TRBV7-2 with TRBJ1-2, with a possible D match to TRBD1 (6 bases). Per the germline V gene, CDR1 is SGHTA and CDR2 is FQGNSA. The length of the CDR3 is 16 residues. V lost 5 bases to trimming and J lost 7 bases, with 23 bases between them. CDR3 loop: CASSQSGSGVLSGYTF. CDR3 DNA sequence: TGTGCCAGCAGCCAAAGTGGGTCAGGGGTTCTTAGTGGCTACACCTTC.

The genes are TRBV30 and TRBJ1-6; D ambiguous. V was shortened by 2 bases and J by 3 bases, with 8 bases between the two germline ends. There are 14 residues in the CDR3. Germline V gives CDR1 GTSNPN, CDR2 SVGIG (reference sequence). The CDR3 spells CAWSLGIYNSPLHF. The CDR3 DNA is TGTGCCTGGAGTCTCGGGATCTATAATTCACCCCTCCACTTT.

CDR3: CASSPPFPLQDNRSYEQYF. As DNA, the CDR3 is TGTGCCAGCAGCCCACCTTTCCCCCTGCAAGACAACAGGTCCTACGAGCAGTACTTC. This sequence joins TRBV7-9 and TRBJ2-7; D perhaps matches TRBD1 (5 bases). Germline V lookup: CDR1 SEHNR, CDR2 FQNEAQ (reference sequence). The CDR3 is made up of 19 amino acids. The V gene lost 5 bases and the J gene lost 1 base, with 27 bases spanning the gap.

CDR3 residues: CASSKEGGQASDSPLHF. The CDR3 DNA follows: TGTGCCAGCAGCAAAGAGGGTGGGCAGGCCTCAGATTCACCCCTCCACTTT. J is TRBJ1-6 and V is TRBV21-1. TRBV21-1 is termed a pseudogene. The CDR3 spans 17 residues.

The V call is TRBV2, the J call TRBJ1-2; D unclear. Germline values: CDR1 SNHLY, CDR2 FYNNEI. This CDR3 is 13 amino acids long. V was trimmed by 0 bases and J by 4 bases, leaving 6 bases between them. DNA of the CDR3: TGTGCCAGCAGTGAAGCGAGCTCCTATGGCTACACCTTC. Its translation is CASSEASSYGYTF. Together with reference TRBV2 and TRBJ1-2, the CDR3 gives the full variable domain: EPEVTQTPSHQVTQMGQEVILRCVPISNHLYFYWYRQILGQKVEFLVSFYNNEISEKSEIFDDQFSVERPDGSNFTLKIRSTKLEDSAMYFCASSEASSYGYTFGSGTRLTVV.

The chain employs TRBV6-6 and TRBJ1-1; possible D gene TRBD1, 6 bases. The CDR3 sequence is 13 residues long. Trimming stripped 7 bases from V and 1 base from J, with 10 bases between. The germline CDR1 and CDR2 sequences are MNHNY and SVGAGI (reference sequence). CDR3 amino acids: CASTQQGNTEAFF. The CDR3 DNA reads as TGTGCCAGCACCCAACAGGGGAACACTGAAGCTTTCTTT.

J is TRBJ1-2 and V is TRBV7-2, with TRBD1 as a possible D gene (6 bases). The germline V and J ends were trimmed by 8 bases and 3 bases, with 19 bases remaining between them. Germline V gene sequence: CDR1 SGHTA, CDR2 FQGNSA. There are 15 residues in the CDR3. The CDR3 coding sequence is TGTGCCAGCCATGACTGGGGGGCTCCCGACTATGGCTACACCTTC. Amino acids: CASHDWGAPDYGYTF.

This clone was detected only once. J is TRBJ1-2 and V is TRBV27; the D gene is possibly TRBD1 (6 bases). The germline V gene has CDR1 MNHEY and CDR2 SMNVEV (reference sequence). This CDR3 has 18 amino acids. Trimming stripped 4 bases from V and 4 bases from J, with 25 bases between. CDR3 DNA sequence: TGTGCCAGCAGTTCAGAAACCTCGTGGGGGCAGGCCCGCTATGGCTACACCTTC. This gives the protein CASSSETSWGQARYGYTF.

This chain joins TRBV10-3 and TRBJ2-3, with D possibly being TRBD1 (5 bases). The germline V gene has CDR1 ENHRY and CDR2 SYGVKD. The CDR3 has 16 amino acids. The V end was cut by 6 bases, the J end by 0 bases, with 16 bases between. The CDR3 bases are TGTGCCATCAGGTTCGACAGTCGGGCTAGCACAGATACGCAGTATTTT. Its protein product is CAIRFDSRASTDTQYF.

CDR3 DNA: TGTGCCAGCTCACCACCGACCGGGTTGTTTGAACTTATTGGCTACACCTTC. Translation: CASSPPTGLFELIGYTF. The V gene is TRBV18, the J gene TRBJ1-2; D unclear. The V and J ends lost 0 bases and 7 bases respectively, with 21 bases between them. This CDR3 comprises 17 residues. Per germline, CDR1 KGHSH and CDR2 LQKENI.

The J gene is TRBJ2-7, the V gene TRBV13, with D unclear. V was cut by 2 bases and J by 4 bases, with 9 bases left in between. The CDR3 is 13 amino acids. Germline lookup yields CDR1 PRHDT and CDR2 FYEKMQ (reference sequence). The CDR3 DNA reads TGTGCCAGCAGCTTATTCGTGGGGTACGAGCAGTACTTC. As protein: CASSLFVGYEQYF.

The rearrangement joins TRBV18 to TRBJ2-7, with no clear D. The germline CDR1 and CDR2 sequences are KGHSH and LQKENI. The CDR3 runs to 14 residues. V lost 2 bases and J 4 bases, leaving 12 bases between the germline ends. The CDR3 is CASSPYDTGYEQYF. CDR3 bases: TGTGCCAGCTCACCATATGACACGGGTTACGAGCAGTACTTC.

The gene calls are TRBV5-1 and TRBJ1-1; D might be TRBD1 (5 bases). CDR1 is SGHRS and CDR2 is YFSETQ in the germline V gene. The CDR3 covers 14 residues. Trimming left V 4 bases short and J 8 bases short, with 18 bases between. This chain's CDR3 is CASSGRLEGSEAFF. The CDR3 DNA sequence: TGCGCCAGCAGCGGCAGACTGGAGGGGTCCGAAGCTTTCTTT.

The J gene is TRBJ1-1, the V gene TRBV19; D remains ambiguous. Trimming shortened V by 4 bases and J by 2 bases, and 2 bases separated the two germline ends. This CDR3 contains 11 residues. Germline V gene data show CDR1 as LNHDA and CDR2 as SQIVND (reference sequence). Written as DNA, the CDR3 is TGTGCCAGTAGTAAAAACACTGAAGCTTTCTTT. Its translation is CASSKNTEAFF.

The V and J genes are TRBV19 and TRBJ1-1; D gene uncertain. Deletions cut 4 bases from V and 5 bases from J, with 11 bases between. This CDR3 has 13 residues. The germline CDR1 and CDR2 sequences are LNHDA and SQIVND (reference sequence). The CDR3 nucleotides read TGTGCCAGTAGTACCCTTGGCGGGACTGAAGCTTTCTTT. This encodes CASSTLGGTEAFF.

The gene calls are TRBV11-2 and TRBJ1-2; maybe TRBD1 (6 bases). CDR1 SGHAT and CDR2 FQNNGV come from the germline V gene. CDR3 length: 13 amino acids. Trimming removed 4 bases at V and 3 bases at J, with 9 bases between. The CDR3 DNA reads as TGTGCCAGCAGCTCCGGGACACACTATGGCTACACCTTC. Protein: CASSSGTHYGYTF.

This clone was found once. This chain links TRBV5-5 with TRBJ2-7; D unresolved. There are 13 residues in the CDR3. V was trimmed by 2 bases and J by 1 base, leaving 7 bases between them. The germline V gene has CDR1 SGHKS and CDR2 YYEKEE (reference sequence). The CDR3 is CASSLGWSYEQYF. The CDR3 bases are TGTGCCAGCAGCTTAGGCTGGTCCTACGAGCAGTACTTC.

In nucleotides, the CDR3 is TGTGCCAGTACGGGCACCTCTAACTATGGCTACACCTTC. Protein product: CASTGTSNYGYTF. The chain uses TRBV2 and TRBJ1-2; D is unclear. The CDR3 runs 13 residues. V was clipped by 9 bases and J by 0 bases, with 11 bases between them. Germline V gene data show CDR1 as SNHLY and CDR2 as FYNNEI. The whole variable domain, filled in from reference TRBV2 and TRBJ1-2, reads EPEVTQTPSHQVTQMGQEVILRCVPISNHLYFYWYRQILGQKVEFLVSFYNNEISEKSEIFDDQFSVERPDGSNFTLKIRSTKLEDSAMYFCASTGTSNYGYTFGSGTRLTVV.

The chain couples TRBV7-9 to TRBJ1-1; D remains unclear. CDR3 size: 15 residues. The V end was cut by 5 bases, the J end by 5 bases, with 18 bases between. Per the germline V gene, CDR1 is SEHNR and CDR2 is FQNEAQ (reference sequence). CDR3 nucleotides: TGTGCCAGCAGCGACTCCGCTGGGAATCCGACTGAAGCTTTCTTT. Encoded protein: CASSDSAGNPTEAFF.

The chain combines TRBV19 with TRBJ2-1; 9 bases map to TRBD2. The CDR3 covers 17 residues. Germline values: CDR1 LNHDA, CDR2 SQIVND (reference sequence). Trimming cost V 5 bases and J 3 bases; bases outside gene matches: 11. CDR3 region: CASSSIAGTSSYNEQFF. For the CDR3, the DNA is TGTGCCAGTAGTTCCATAGCGGGGACTAGCAGCTACAATGAGCAGTTCTTC.

CDR3 in DNA: TGTGCCAGTAGGGAAGGGTATGGCTACACCTTC. Its protein is CASREGYGYTF. The rearrangement links TRBV19 to TRBJ1-2; D is unclear. V lost 6 bases and J lost 5, with 7 bases in between. This CDR3 spans 11 amino acids. Germline V gene data show CDR1 as LNHDA and CDR2 as SQIVND (reference sequence).

The chain combines TRBV6-1 with TRBJ1-1; 9 bases match TRBD1. Germline V gene sequence: CDR1 MNHNS, CDR2 SASEGT. The V segment lost 2 bases and the J segment 7 bases; nucleotides outside the gene matches: 5. The CDR3 length is 14 residues. CDR3 in amino acids: CASSETPTGGEAFF. The CDR3 DNA is TGTGCCAGCAGTGAAACCCCGACAGGGGGTGAAGCTTTCTTT.

V and J are TRBV19 and TRBJ2-1; 9 positions agree with TRBD1. The ends lost 4 bases at V and 5 bases at J; junction bases unmatched: 9. Per germline, CDR1 LNHDA and CDR2 SQIVND (reference sequence). The CDR3 has 16 amino acids. Here the CDR3 DNA reads TGTGCCAGTAGTAGCCTAACGGGACAGGGAAACAATGAGCAGTTCTTC. Translating it yields CASSSLTGQGNNEQFF.

The J gene is TRBJ2-1, the V gene TRBV4-1; the D gene is possibly TRBD2 (7 bases). CDR3 length equals 16 residues. Between the trimmed V and J ends, which lost 0 bases and 13 bases, there was a span of 22 bases. Germline V lookup: CDR1 MGHRA, CDR2 YSYEKL. This CDR3 is CASSQDTRGGQLQQFF. The CDR3 coding sequence is TGCGCCAGCAGCCAAGATACGAGGGGGGGCCAACTACAACAGTTCTTC.

The V gene is TRBV7-2, the J gene TRBJ2-3; 8 nucleotides line up with TRBD1. Germline values: CDR1 SGHTA, CDR2 FQGNSA. This CDR3 region has 13 residues. The V gene end was trimmed by 5 bases and the J gene end by 5 bases; junction bases not matched to a gene: 3. CDR3 region: CASSQGAEDTQYF. The CDR3 nucleotides read TGTGCCAGCAGCCAGGGGGCGGAAGATACGCAGTATTTT.

V is TRBV7-2 and J is TRBJ2-3, with unresolved D. The CDR3 covers 12 residues. V shed 0 bases and J shed 4 bases, with 2 bases lying between them. The V gene's germline CDR1 is SGHTA and CDR2 FQGNSA. This CDR3 is CASSLASDTQYF. The CDR3 DNA sequence: TGTGCCAGCAGCTTAGCTTCAGATACGCAGTATTTT. Complete variable domain (other parts from reference TRBV7-2 and TRBJ2-3): GAGVSQSPSNKVTEKGKDVELRCDPISGHTALYWYRQSLGQGLEFLIYFQGNSAPDKSGLPSDRFSAERTGGSVSTLTIQRTQQEDSAVYLCASSLASDTQYFGPGTRLTVL.